This T cell receptor beta chain was obtained from a study of T cell changes during pregnancy in multiple sclerosis (dated by TCRdb to between 2019 and 2020). The study in broad terms: In women with multiple sclerosis, the researchers looked at how the T cell repertoire shifted as pregnancy progressed.

From its cysteine to its phenylalanine, the CDR3 spans 13 amino acids. The sequence is cut down to CDR3 DNA, 39 bases in frame from base 1. Taken from the germline V gene, the CDR1 and CDR2 loops are SGHAT and FQNNGV. The trim is 4 bases for V and 4 bases for J, with a gap of 11 bases between the germline ends. As to this clone: It has no known antigen specificity. Base-call qualities are not available, and no considerably larger clone is one nucleotide away.

Libraries were made using the immunoSEQ multiplex PCR assay. This immuneACCESS table, as held by TCRdb, lists in-frame sequences with V and J called but not all clones. Of the missing ones, under half trace to an unresolved V gene in checked studies; the others have no known cause. The table for this sample lists tens of thousands of clones; about nine tenths of them were counted only once. The ten largest clones take up roughly 1.4% of the sample. This TCR derives from a female donor with multiple sclerosis, enrolled in a pregnancy study. The sequencing here drew on peripheral blood, taken in the third trimester of pregnancy. The V gene is TRBV11-2 and the J gene is TRBJ2-7, and TRBD1 may be the D gene, going by 5 matching bases. The sequence in DNA is TGTGCCAGCAGCTCACCCCAGGGTTACGAGCAGTACTTC. Translated, this gives CASSSPQGYEQYF.